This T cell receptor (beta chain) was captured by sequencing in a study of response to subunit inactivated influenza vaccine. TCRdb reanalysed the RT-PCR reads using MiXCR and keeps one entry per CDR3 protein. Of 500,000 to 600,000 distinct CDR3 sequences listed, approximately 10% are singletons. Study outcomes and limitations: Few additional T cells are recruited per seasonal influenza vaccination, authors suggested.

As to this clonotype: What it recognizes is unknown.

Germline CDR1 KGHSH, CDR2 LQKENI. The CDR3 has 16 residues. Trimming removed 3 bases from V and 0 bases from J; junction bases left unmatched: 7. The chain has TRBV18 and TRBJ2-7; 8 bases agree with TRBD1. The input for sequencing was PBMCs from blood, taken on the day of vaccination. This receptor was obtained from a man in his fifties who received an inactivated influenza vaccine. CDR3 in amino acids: CASSPGTGHSSYEQYF. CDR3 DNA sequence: TGTGCCAGCTCACCTGGGACAGGCCACAGCTCCTACGAGCAGTACTTC.